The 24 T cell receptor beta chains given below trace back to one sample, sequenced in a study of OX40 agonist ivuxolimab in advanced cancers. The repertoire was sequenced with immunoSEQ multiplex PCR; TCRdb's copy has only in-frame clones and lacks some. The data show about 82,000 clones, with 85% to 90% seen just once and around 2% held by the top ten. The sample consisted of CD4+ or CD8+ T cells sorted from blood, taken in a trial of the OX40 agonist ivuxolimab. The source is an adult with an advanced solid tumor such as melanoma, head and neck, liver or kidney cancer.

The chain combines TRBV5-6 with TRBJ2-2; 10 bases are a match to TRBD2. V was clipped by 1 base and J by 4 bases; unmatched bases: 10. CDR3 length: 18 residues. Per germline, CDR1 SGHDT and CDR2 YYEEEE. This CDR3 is CASSLRASLAGATGELFF. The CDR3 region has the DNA TGTGCCAGCAGCTTGAGGGCGTCTCTAGCGGGAGCCACCGGGGAGCTGTTTTTT.

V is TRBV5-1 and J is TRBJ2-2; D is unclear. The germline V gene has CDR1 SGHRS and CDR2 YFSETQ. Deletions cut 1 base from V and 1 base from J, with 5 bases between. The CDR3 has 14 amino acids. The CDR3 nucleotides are TGCGCCAGCAGCTTGTATGGGAACACCGGGGAGCTGTTTTTT. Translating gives CASSLYGNTGELFF.

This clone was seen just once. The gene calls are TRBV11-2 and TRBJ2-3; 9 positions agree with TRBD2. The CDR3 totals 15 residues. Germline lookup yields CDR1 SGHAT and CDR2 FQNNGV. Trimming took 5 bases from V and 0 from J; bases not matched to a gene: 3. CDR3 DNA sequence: TGTGCCAGCAGCAAAACTAGCGGGAGCACAGATACGCAGTATTTT. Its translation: CASSKTSGSTDTQYF.

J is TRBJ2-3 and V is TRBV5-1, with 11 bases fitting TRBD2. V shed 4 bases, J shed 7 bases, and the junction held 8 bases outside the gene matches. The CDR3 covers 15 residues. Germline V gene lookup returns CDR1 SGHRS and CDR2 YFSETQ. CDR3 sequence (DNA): TGCGCCAGCAGCGTAGACGGGACTAGCGGTAATACGCAGTATTTT. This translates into CASSVDGTSGNTQYF.

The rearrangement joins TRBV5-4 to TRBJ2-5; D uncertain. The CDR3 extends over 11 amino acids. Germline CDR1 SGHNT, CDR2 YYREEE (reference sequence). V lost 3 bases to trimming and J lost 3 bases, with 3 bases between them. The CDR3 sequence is CASSSKETQYF. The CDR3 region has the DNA TGTGCCAGCAGCTCGAAAGAGACCCAGTACTTC. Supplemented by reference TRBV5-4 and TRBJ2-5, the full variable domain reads ETGVTQSPTHLIKTRGQQVTLRCSSQSGHNTVSWYQQALGQGPQFIFQYYREEENGRGNFPPRFSGLQFPNYSSELNVNALELDDSALYLCASSSKETQYFGPGTRLLVL.

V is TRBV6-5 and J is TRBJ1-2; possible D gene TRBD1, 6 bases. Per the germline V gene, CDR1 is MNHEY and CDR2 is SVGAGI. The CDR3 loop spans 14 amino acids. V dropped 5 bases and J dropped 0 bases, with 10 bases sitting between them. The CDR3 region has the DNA TGTGCCAGCAGTCCCCAGGGGACTAACTATGGCTACACCTTC. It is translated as CASSPQGTNYGYTF.

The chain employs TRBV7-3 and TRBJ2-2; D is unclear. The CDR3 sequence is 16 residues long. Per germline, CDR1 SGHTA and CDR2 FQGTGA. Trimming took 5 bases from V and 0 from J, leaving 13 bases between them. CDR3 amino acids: CASSPRRDANTGELFF. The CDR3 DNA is TGTGCCAGCAGCCCCCGGCGCGACGCGAACACCGGGGAGCTGTTTTTT. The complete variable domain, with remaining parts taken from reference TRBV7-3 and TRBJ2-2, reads GAGVSQTPSNKVTEKGKYVELRCDPISGHTALYWYRQSLGQGPEFLIYFQGTGAADDSGLPNDRFFAVRPEGSVSTLKIQRTERGDSAVYLCASSPRRDANTGELFFGEGSRLTVL.

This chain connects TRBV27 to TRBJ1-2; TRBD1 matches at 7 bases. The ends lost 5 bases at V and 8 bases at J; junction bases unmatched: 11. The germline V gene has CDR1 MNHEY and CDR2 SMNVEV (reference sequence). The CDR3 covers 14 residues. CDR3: CASSPLTGPKGYTF. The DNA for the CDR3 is TGTGCCAGCAGTCCCCTGACAGGGCCGAAGGGCTACACCTTC.

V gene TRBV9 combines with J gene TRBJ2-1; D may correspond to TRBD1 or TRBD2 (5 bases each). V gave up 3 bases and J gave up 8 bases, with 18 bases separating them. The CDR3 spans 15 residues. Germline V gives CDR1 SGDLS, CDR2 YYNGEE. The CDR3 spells CASSATGADWDEQFF. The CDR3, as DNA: TGTGCCAGCAGCGCCACCGGGGCAGATTGGGATGAGCAGTTCTTC.

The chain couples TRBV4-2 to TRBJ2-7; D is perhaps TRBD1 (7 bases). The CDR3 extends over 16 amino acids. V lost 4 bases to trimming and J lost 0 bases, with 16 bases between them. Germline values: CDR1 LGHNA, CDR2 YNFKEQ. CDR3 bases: TGTGCCAGCAGCCCATCAGGGGGGTCCCCCTCCTACGAGCAGTACTTC. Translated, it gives CASSPSGGSPSYEQYF.

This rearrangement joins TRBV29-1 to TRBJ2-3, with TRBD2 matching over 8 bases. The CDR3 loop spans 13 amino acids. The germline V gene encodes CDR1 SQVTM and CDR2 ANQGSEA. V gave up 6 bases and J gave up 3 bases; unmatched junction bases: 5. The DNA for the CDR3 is TGCAGCGTAAGCGGGAGTGGGACAGATACGCAGTATTTT. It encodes CSVSGSGTDTQYF.

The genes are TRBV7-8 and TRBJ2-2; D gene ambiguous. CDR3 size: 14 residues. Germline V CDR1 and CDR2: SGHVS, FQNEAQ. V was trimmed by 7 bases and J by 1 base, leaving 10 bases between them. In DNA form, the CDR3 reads TGTGCCAGCACCGACGGCCTGAACACCGGGGAGCTGTTTTTT. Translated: CASTDGLNTGELFF.

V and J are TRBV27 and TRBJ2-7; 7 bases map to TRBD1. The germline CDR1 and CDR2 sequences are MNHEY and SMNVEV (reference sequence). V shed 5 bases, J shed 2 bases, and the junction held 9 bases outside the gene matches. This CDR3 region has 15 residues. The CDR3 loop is CASSMTGTAPYEQYF. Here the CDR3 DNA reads TGTGCCAGCAGTATGACCGGGACAGCCCCCTACGAGCAGTACTTC.

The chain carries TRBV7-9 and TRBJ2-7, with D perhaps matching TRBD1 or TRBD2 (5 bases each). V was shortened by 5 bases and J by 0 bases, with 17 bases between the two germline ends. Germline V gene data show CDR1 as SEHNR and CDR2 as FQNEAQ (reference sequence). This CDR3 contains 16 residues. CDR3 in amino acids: CASSNSGTFSSYEQYF. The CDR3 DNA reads TGTGCCAGCAGCAACTCCGGGACGTTTAGCTCCTACGAGCAGTACTTC. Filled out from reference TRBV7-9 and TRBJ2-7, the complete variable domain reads DTGVSQNPRHKITKRGQNVTFRCDPISEHNRLYWYRQTLGQGPEFLTYFQNEAQLEKSRLLSDRFSAERPKGSFSTLEIQRTEQGDSAMYLCASSNSGTFSSYEQYFGPGTRLTVT.

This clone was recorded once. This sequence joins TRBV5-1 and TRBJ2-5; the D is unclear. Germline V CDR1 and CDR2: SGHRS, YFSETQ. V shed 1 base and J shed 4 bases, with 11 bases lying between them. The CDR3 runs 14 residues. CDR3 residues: CASSLYDVGETQYF. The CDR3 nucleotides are TGCGCCAGCAGCTTGTACGACGTGGGAGAGACCCAGTACTTC. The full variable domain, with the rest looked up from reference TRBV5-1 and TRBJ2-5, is KAGVTQTPRYLIKTRGQQVTLSCSPISGHRSVSWYQQTPGQGLQFLFEYFSETQRNKGNFPGRFSGRQFSNSRSEMNVSTLELGDSALYLCASSLYDVGETQYFGPGTRLLVL.

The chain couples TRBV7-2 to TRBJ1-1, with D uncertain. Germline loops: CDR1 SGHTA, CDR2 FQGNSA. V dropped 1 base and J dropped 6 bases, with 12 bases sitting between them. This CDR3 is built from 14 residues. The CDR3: CASSLGGLVPEAFF. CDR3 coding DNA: TGTGCCAGCAGCTTAGGGGGTTTGGTTCCTGAAGCTTTCTTT.

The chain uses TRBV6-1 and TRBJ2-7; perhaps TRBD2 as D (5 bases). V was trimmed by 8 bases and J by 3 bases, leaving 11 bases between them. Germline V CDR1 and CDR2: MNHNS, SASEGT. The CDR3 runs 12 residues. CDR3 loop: CASAVGSYEQYF. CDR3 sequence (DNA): TGTGCCAGCGCGGTAGGGAGCTACGAGCAGTACTTC.

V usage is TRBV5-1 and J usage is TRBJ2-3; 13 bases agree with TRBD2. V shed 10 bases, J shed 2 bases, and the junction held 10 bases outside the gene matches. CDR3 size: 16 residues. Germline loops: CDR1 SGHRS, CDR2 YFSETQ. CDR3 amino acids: CALHRGTSGNTDTQYF. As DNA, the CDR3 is TGCGCCCTACACCGGGGGACTAGCGGGAACACAGATACGCAGTATTTT.

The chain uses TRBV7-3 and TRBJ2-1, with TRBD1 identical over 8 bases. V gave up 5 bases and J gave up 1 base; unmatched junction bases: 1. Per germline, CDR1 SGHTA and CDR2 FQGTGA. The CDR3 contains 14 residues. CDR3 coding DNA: TGTGCCAGCAGCACAGGGGGGTCCTACAATGAGCAGTTCTTC. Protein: CASSTGGSYNEQFF.

CDR3 sequence (DNA): TGTGCCTGGAGTTGGGGCTCCCAAGAGACCCAGTACTTC. Encoded protein: CAWSWGSQETQYF. The chain uses TRBV30 and TRBJ2-5, with D possibly TRBD1 on 5 matching bases. CDR3 length: 13 residues. Deletions cut 2 bases from V and 1 base from J, with 8 bases between. CDR1 and CDR2 (germline): GTSNPN, SVGIG (reference sequence).

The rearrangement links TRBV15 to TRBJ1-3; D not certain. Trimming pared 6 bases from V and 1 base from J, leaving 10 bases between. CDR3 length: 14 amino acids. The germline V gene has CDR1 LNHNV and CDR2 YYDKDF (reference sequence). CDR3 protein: CATSPRGSGNTIYF. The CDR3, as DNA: TGTGCCACCAGTCCCCGGGGTTCTGGAAACACCATATATTTT. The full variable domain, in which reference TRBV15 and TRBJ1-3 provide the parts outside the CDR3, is DAMVIQNPRYQVTQFGKPVTLSCSQTLNHNVMYWYQQKSSQAPKLLFHYYDKDFNNEADTPDNFQSRRPNTSFCFLDIRSPGLGDTAMYLCATSPRGSGNTIYFGEGSWLTVV.

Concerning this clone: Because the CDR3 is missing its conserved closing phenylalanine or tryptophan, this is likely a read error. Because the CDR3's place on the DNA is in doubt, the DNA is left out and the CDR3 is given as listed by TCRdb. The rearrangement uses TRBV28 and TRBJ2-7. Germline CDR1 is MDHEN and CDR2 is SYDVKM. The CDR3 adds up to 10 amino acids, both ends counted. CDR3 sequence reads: CASSLCIVGL.

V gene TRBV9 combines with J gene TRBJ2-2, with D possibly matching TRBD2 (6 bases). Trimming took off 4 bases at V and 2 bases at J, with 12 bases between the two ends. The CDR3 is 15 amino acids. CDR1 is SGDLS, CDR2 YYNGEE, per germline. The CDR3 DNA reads TGTGCCAGCAGCTCCGGGACTCCCAACACCGGGGAGCTGTTTTTT. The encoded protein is CASSSGTPNTGELFF.

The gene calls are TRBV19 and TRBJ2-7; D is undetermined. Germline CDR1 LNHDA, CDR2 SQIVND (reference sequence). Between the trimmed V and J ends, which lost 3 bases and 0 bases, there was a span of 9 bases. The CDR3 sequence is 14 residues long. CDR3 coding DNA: TGTGCCAGTAGTATCGGGCAGTCCTCCTACGAGCAGTACTTC. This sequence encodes CASSIGQSSYEQYF.